The clone carrying this T cell receptor beta chain was recorded at least ten times. Trimming removed 2 bases from V and 5 bases from J, with 13 bases in between. From germline, CDR1 is LNHDA and CDR2 SQIVND (reference sequence). CDR3 size: 15 residues. These data come from a study of blood T cell repertoires in COVID-19. Overall study: There were acute and convalescent COVID-19 samples, and they came from the United States, Italy and Spain. PBMCs, B-cell-depleted T cells, or T cells were the source of the cDNA or gDNA that made up the material.

The authors' processing: By means of reference gene primer amplification, nucleated cell counts were estimated. The data were produced by immunoSEQ multiplex PCR, yet TCRdb's version contains in-frame clones alone and is incomplete. From that table come the V and J calls and clone size; the DNA was used to work out D and trimming. Among under 80,000 clones listed, roughly 86% were seen once. This TCR derives from a human donor in a cohort sampled during active COVID-19. Sequences were obtained from peripheral blood. This chain uses TRBV19 with TRBJ1-5, with D maybe TRBD1 (6 bases). The CDR3 region is CASSIIGPGDQPQHF. For the CDR3, the DNA is TGTGCCAGTAGTATAATTGGCCCAGGGGATCAGCCCCAGCATTTT.